Following are 32 T cell receptor beta chains from one sample sequenced in a study of vaccination effects on CD4 cells after COVID-19. Their target antigens are unknown. Sequencing in the ViraFEST assay came after antigen-specific CD4+ T cells had been expanded with viral peptide pools, which were used to stimulate PBMC. Following culture for around 10 days, CD4+ T cells were isolated. Vaccine recipients, nucleocapsid antibody negative, had no prior SARS-CoV-2 infection. Assay: immunoSEQ multiplex PCR; the TCRdb copy retains only in-frame clones and omits some. The table has fewer than 40,000 clones, 70% seen once. The source material was CD4+ T cells from PBMCs cultured with SARS-CoV-2 spike peptides, sampled before COVID-19 vaccination. The receptors stem from a human donor who received a COVID-19 vaccine.

CDR3 region: CASNRDRGRFGYTF. CDR3 nucleotide sequence: TGTGCCAGCAACCGGGACAGGGGGCGCTTTGGCTACACCTTC. The chain recombines TRBV9 with TRBJ1-2, with TRBD1 identical over 12 bases. The CDR3 runs to 14 residues. The V gene's germline CDR1 is SGDLS and CDR2 YYNGEE. V dropped 6 bases and J dropped 7; count of bases not matched to a gene: 7.

The chain joins TRBV4-3 to TRBJ1-4, with a possible D match to TRBD1 (5 bases). Per germline, CDR1 LGHNA and CDR2 YSLEER. Trimming pared 2 bases from V and 7 bases from J, leaving 17 bases between. The CDR3 contains 16 residues. Here the CDR3 DNA reads TGCGCCAGCAGCCAATTTGAGAGGGGAGTGGGTGAAAAACTGTTTTTT. Translating gives CASSQFERGVGEKLFF.

The sample holds a few counts of this clone. CDR3: CASSTSRTGGLNGYTF. For the CDR3, the DNA is TGTGCCAGCAGCACGTCCAGGACAGGGGGCCTCAATGGCTACACCTTC. J is TRBJ1-2 and V is TRBV9, with 11 bases fitting TRBD1. The CDR3 spans 16 residues. V was pared by 4 bases and J by 6 bases, with 11 bases of the junction left unmatched. The germline CDR1 and CDR2 sequences are SGDLS and YYNGEE.

The chain has TRBV28 and TRBJ2-7, with 9 bases matching TRBD2. This CDR3 contains 15 residues. CDR1 MDHEN and CDR2 SYDVKM come from the germline V gene. Germline trimming cut 5 bases from V and 2 bases from J; bases unmatched to any gene: 7. The CDR3: CASSPETSGPYEQYF. The CDR3, as DNA: TGTGCCAGCAGTCCTGAGACTAGCGGACCCTACGAGCAGTACTTC.

This chain connects TRBV2 to TRBJ1-5, with D maybe TRBD1 (5 bases). Germline-derived CDR1 and CDR2 are SNHLY and FYNNEI. Trimming took 4 bases from V and 0 from J, leaving 10 bases between them. CDR3 length: 15 residues. CDR3 nucleotides: TGTGCCAGCAGTGGGGGCCAGAATAGCAATCAGCCCCAGCATTTT. This gives the protein CASSGGQNSNQPQHF. The full variable domain, completed using reference TRBV2 and TRBJ1-5, is EPEVTQTPSHQVTQMGQEVILRCVPISNHLYFYWYRQILGQKVEFLVSFYNNEISEKSEIFDDQFSVERPDGSNFTLKIRSTKLEDSAMYFCASSGGQNSNQPQHFGDGTRLSIL.

The gene calls are TRBV7-9 and TRBJ2-3; TRBD2 aligns across 13 bases. The length of the CDR3 is 17 residues. Losses at the gene ends were 1 base for V and 3 bases for J; bases not matched to a gene: 4. Germline V lookup: CDR1 SEHNR, CDR2 FQNEAQ (reference sequence). The CDR3 here is CASSLGLAGGYTDTQYF. DNA of the CDR3: TGTGCCAGCAGCTTAGGACTAGCGGGGGGTTATACAGATACGCAGTATTTT.

The rearrangement uses TRBV18 and TRBJ2-4; D is unresolved. Germline CDR1 is KGHSH and CDR2 is LQKENI. This CDR3 is built from 16 residues. Trimming took 2 bases from V and 1 from J, leaving 12 bases between them. The CDR3 here is CASSPETSAAKNIQYF. The CDR3 DNA sequence: TGTGCCAGCTCACCAGAGACCTCCGCGGCCAAAAACATTCAGTACTTC.

This chain connects TRBV23-1 to TRBJ2-1; no definite D call. TRBV23-1 is reported as an ORF; its role is uncertain. V was trimmed by 0 bases and J by 3 bases, leaving 12 bases between them. The CDR3 consists of 16 residues. CDR3 nucleotides: TGCGCCAGCAGTCAATCGAAGAGACACCACTACAATGAGCAGTTCTTC. Protein sequence: CASSQSKRHHYNEQFF.

In this sample, this clone turned up a few times. J is TRBJ2-7 and V is TRBV25-1, with D possibly TRBD1 on 6 matching bases. Germline CDR1 reads MGHDK; CDR2 reads SYGVNS. V dropped 2 bases and J dropped 4 bases, with 9 bases sitting between them. This CDR3 comprises 13 residues. The CDR3, as DNA: TGTGCCAGCAGTGAAGGGGGACATTACGAGCAGTACTTC. Its translation is CASSEGGHYEQYF.

This clone was observed a handful of times. The chain uses TRBV12-5 and TRBJ1-5, with TRBD1 matching 8 bases. Losses at the gene ends were 0 bases for V and 3 bases for J; bases not matched to a gene: 7. This CDR3 has 17 amino acids. CDR1 is LGHNT and CDR2 is FRNRAP in the germline V gene. As DNA, the CDR3 is TGTGCTAGTGGTTTGGTAAGGGCGGACAGGGCCAATCAGCCCCAGCATTTT. It translates to CASGLVRADRANQPQHF.

The chain uses TRBV19 and TRBJ2-5, with TRBD2 as a possible D gene (7 bases). The germline V and J ends were trimmed by 5 bases and 5 bases, with 18 bases remaining between them. Germline CDR1 reads LNHDA; CDR2 reads SQIVND (reference sequence). The CDR3 contains 15 residues. The CDR3 DNA reads as TGTGCCAGTAGTGGGTCCGGGGGGCGAGGTGAGACCCAGTACTTC. It translates to CASSGSGGRGETQYF.

The V call is TRBV3-1 (or the pseudogene TRBV3-2), the J call TRBJ1-1, with D possibly matching TRBD1 (5 bases). V was pared by 1 base and J by 4 bases, with 16 bases between. Germline V lookup: CDR1 LGHDT, CDR2 YNNKEL (reference sequence). The CDR3 is 16 amino acids. In DNA form, the CDR3 reads TGTGCCAGCAGCCAAGGGGGGACTCTGCGGGGCACTGAAGCTTTCTTT. It translates to CASSQGGTLRGTEAFF.

The V gene is TRBV3-1 (or the pseudogene TRBV3-2), the J gene TRBJ1-1; unclear D gene. CDR1 is LGHDT, CDR2 YNNKEL, per germline (reference sequence). Trimming took 9 bases from V and 0 from J, leaving 23 bases between them. The CDR3 contains 17 residues. This chain's CDR3 is CASTPVSGLRVNTEAFF. In nucleotides, the CDR3 is TGTGCCAGTACCCCTGTCAGCGGGTTGAGGGTGAACACTGAAGCTTTCTTT.

The CDR3: CASSLSGATYEQYF. In DNA form, the CDR3 reads TGTGCCAGCAGCCTTAGCGGGGCAACCTACGAGCAGTACTTC. The chain is built from TRBV7-2 and TRBJ2-7; 8 nucleotides agree with TRBD2. Germline V CDR1 and CDR2: SGHTA, FQGNSA. The CDR3 has 14 amino acids. After removal of 5 bases from V and 2 bases from J, the junction contained 5 bases not matched to a gene.

This clone was seen only a few times. The chain joins TRBV19 to TRBJ1-2; 8 positions agree with TRBD1. Germline loops: CDR1 LNHDA, CDR2 SQIVND (reference sequence). V lost 10 bases, J lost 8 bases, and 9 bases stayed unmatched. The CDR3 loop spans 12 amino acids. The CDR3 coding sequence is TGTGCCACCACGGACAGGGCGGGCGGCTACACCTTC. This codes for CATTDRAGGYTF.

This clone was observed once. CDR3 nucleotides: TGTGCCAGCAGTGAATTAAGGGGAACCGGGGAGCTGTTTTTT. The encoded protein is CASSELRGTGELFF. The chain links TRBV2 to TRBJ2-2; possibly TRBD1 for D (5 bases). The CDR3 covers 14 residues. CDR1 is SNHLY and CDR2 is FYNNEI in the germline V gene. V lost 2 bases and J 5 bases, leaving 9 bases between the germline ends. Using reference TRBV2 and TRBJ2-2 for the parts outside the CDR3, the full variable domain is EPEVTQTPSHQVTQMGQEVILRCVPISNHLYFYWYRQILGQKVEFLVSFYNNEISEKSEIFDDQFSVERPDGSNFTLKIRSTKLEDSAMYFCASSELRGTGELFFGEGSRLTVL.

The table lists this clone with a few counts. This chain uses TRBV24-1 with TRBJ2-7, with D perhaps TRBD1 (6 bases). Germline CDR1 and CDR2: KGHDR and SFDVKD. V was shortened by 9 bases and J by 7 bases, with 15 bases between the two germline ends. This CDR3 spans 12 amino acids. This chain's CDR3 is CATLSWGLEQYF. The CDR3 bases are TGTGCCACCCTGTCTTGGGGGCTGGAGCAGTACTTC.

The J gene is TRBJ2-2, the V gene TRBV11-2; maybe TRBD1 (6 bases). From germline, CDR1 is SGHAT and CDR2 FQNNGV. Trimming removed 5 bases from V and 3 bases from J, with 13 bases in between. The CDR3 is made up of 15 amino acids. The CDR3 protein is CASSPDRTDTGELFF. As DNA, the CDR3 is TGTGCCAGCAGCCCCGACAGGACGGACACCGGGGAGCTGTTTTTT.

The V and J genes are TRBV4-1 and TRBJ1-6, with a weak D call TRBD1 (6 bases). Germline V CDR1 and CDR2: MGHRA, YSYEKL. The CDR3 is made up of 17 amino acids. V lost 0 bases and J lost 12, with 21 bases in between. This CDR3 is CASSQDGPGDYRVPLHF. The CDR3 coding sequence is TGCGCCAGCAGCCAAGATGGCCCAGGGGATTATCGAGTACCCCTCCACTTT.

The CDR3 coding sequence is TGTGCCAGCAGCTTAGATAAAGGGAGGCAGTATTTT. Translating gives CASSLDKGRQYF. The chain recombines TRBV11-3 with TRBJ2-3, with D possibly being TRBD2 (5 bases). Germline CDR1 is SGHNT and CDR2 is YENEEA. Deletions cut 0 bases from V and 11 bases from J, with 9 bases between. The CDR3 is 12 amino acids.

This chain joins TRBV27 and TRBJ1-2; D gene unclear. The V gene's germline CDR1 is MNHEY and CDR2 SMNVEV (reference sequence). The CDR3 contains 14 residues. V lost 4 bases and J 0 bases, leaving 9 bases between the germline ends. CDR3 in DNA: TGTGCCAGCAGTTCCCGGGCCGCTAACTATGGCTACACCTTC. Amino acid sequence: CASSSRAANYGYTF.

The chain recombines TRBV5-4 with TRBJ2-5, with a possible D match to TRBD2 (6 bases). V was pared by 4 bases and J by 1 base, with 20 bases between. The CDR3 contains 17 residues. Germline values: CDR1 SGHNT, CDR2 YYREEE (reference sequence). The CDR3 spells CASSPRLVPTSQETQYF. CDR3 sequence (DNA): TGTGCCAGCAGCCCCAGACTAGTTCCTACTAGCCAAGAGACCCAGTACTTC. Variable domain in full (rest from reference TRBV5-4 and TRBJ2-5): ETGVTQSPTHLIKTRGQQVTLRCSSQSGHNTVSWYQQALGQGPQFIFQYYREEENGRGNFPPRFSGLQFPNYSSELNVNALELDDSALYLCASSPRLVPTSQETQYFGPGTRLLVL.

The chain carries TRBV28 and TRBJ1-1; a possible D gene is TRBD1 (5 bases). Trimming shortened V by 5 bases and J by 1 base, and 11 bases separated the two germline ends. The CDR3 covers 14 residues. Germline V gene sequence: CDR1 MDHEN, CDR2 SYDVKM. Here the CDR3 reads CASSPGSSNTEAFF. CDR3 nucleotides: TGTGCCAGCAGTCCAGGGTCCTCGAACACTGAAGCTTTCTTT.

Concerning this clone itself: Other DNA sequences within the sample encode an identical CDR3. This chain links TRBV19 with TRBJ2-1; 13 bases map to TRBD2. Germline V gene sequence: CDR1 LNHDA, CDR2 SQIVND (reference sequence). With 4 bases clipped from V and 4 bases from J, the junction kept 1 base outside the gene matches. The CDR3 is 15 amino acids. CDR3 bases: TGTGCCAGTAGTAGACTAGCGGGAGGTTACAATGAGCAGTTCTTC. This codes for CASSRLAGGYNEQFF.

V and J are TRBV2 and TRBJ1-1; a possible D gene is TRBD1 (6 bases). Trimming took 4 bases from V and 5 from J, leaving 11 bases between them. The CDR3 is made up of 13 amino acids. Germline CDR1 is SNHLY and CDR2 is FYNNEI. The CDR3 nucleotides are TGTGCCAGCAGTGCCCAGGGGCGAACTGAAGCTTTCTTT. As protein: CASSAQGRTEAFF.

CDR3 amino acids: CASSLTDFMNTEAFF. The CDR3 DNA reads TGTGCCAGCAGCTTAACAGACTTCATGAACACTGAAGCTTTCTTT. The chain carries TRBV11-2 and TRBJ1-1, with no clear D. Trimming removed 2 bases at V and 0 bases at J, with 10 bases between. The CDR3 length is 15 residues. CDR1 and CDR2 (germline): SGHAT, FQNNGV.

DNA of the CDR3: TGTGCCAGCAGTAAGCCAGGACGGCTGAACACTGAAGCTTTCTTT. Its protein is CASSKPGRLNTEAFF. The gene calls are TRBV6-2 or TRBV6-3 and TRBJ1-1; D not certain. Trimming left V 5 bases short and J 0 bases short, with 13 bases between. This CDR3 has 15 amino acids. From germline, CDR1 is MNHEY and CDR2 SVGEGT.

This clone was seen only a few times. The chain combines TRBV6-1 with TRBJ1-4; 9 positions match TRBD1. V lost 1 base to trimming and J lost 10 bases; unmatched junction nucleotides: 7. Germline values: CDR1 MNHNS, CDR2 SASEGT. This CDR3 is built from 15 residues. CDR3 sequence (DNA): TGTGCCAGCAGTGAAGAAGGGACAGGGACTCGAAAACTGTTTTTT. Amino acid sequence: CASSEEGTGTRKLFF.

This clone has only one observation. The rearrangement joins TRBV5-5 to TRBJ1-1; the D is unclear. CDR3 length: 13 amino acids. Trimming took off 5 bases at V and 1 base at J, with 9 bases between the two ends. Germline lookup yields CDR1 SGHKS and CDR2 YYEKEE (reference sequence). The CDR3 nucleotides read TGTGCCAGCAGAGAGACACAGAACACTGAAGCTTTCTTT. It encodes CASRETQNTEAFF. Using reference TRBV5-5 and TRBJ1-1 for the parts outside the CDR3, the full variable domain is DAGVTQSPTHLIKTRGQQVTLRCSPISGHKSVSWYQQVLGQGPQFIFQYYEKEERGRGNFPDRFSARQFPNYSSELNVNALLLGDSALYLCASRETQNTEAFFGQGTRLTVV.

The genes are TRBV6-2 or TRBV6-3 and TRBJ2-7; D unclear. The CDR3 is 12 residues long. The ends were cut back, 4 bases at V and 4 bases at J, with 8 bases in the middle. Germline assignment: CDR1 MNHEY and CDR2 SVGEGT. DNA of the CDR3: TGTGCCAGCAGTTCCCCTCCGTACGAGCAGTACTTC. Protein product: CASSSPPYEQYF.

The chain uses TRBV7-9 and TRBJ2-1; D ambiguous. This CDR3 spans 11 amino acids. Trimming took 3 bases from V and 6 from J, leaving 3 bases between them. Germline lookup yields CDR1 SEHNR and CDR2 FQNEAQ (reference sequence). As DNA, the CDR3 is TGTGCCAGCAGCTTTGCCAATGAGCAGTTCTTC. Translating gives CASSFANEQFF.

The rearrangement links TRBV5-1 to TRBJ1-1; perhaps TRBD1 as D (5 bases). V was clipped by 4 bases and J by 5 bases, with 15 bases between them. From germline, CDR1 is SGHRS and CDR2 YFSETQ. The CDR3 sequence is 14 residues long. CDR3 residues: CASSRLGTETEAFF. The CDR3 region has the DNA TGCGCCAGCAGCCGACTCGGGACGGAAACTGAAGCTTTCTTT.